This T cell receptor beta chain was captured by sequencing in a study of blood T cells in healthy people across ages. A second PCR, run for roughly 7 to 11 cycles, used a sample-barcoded 5' primer plus a J-beta primer mix. Every sample returned 2.5 million or more CDR3-containing paired-end reads. TCRdb independently ran MiXCR on the 5' RACE reads; one entry per CDR3 protein. This sample has 540,000 or so distinct CDR3 sequences, with less than 25% found just once. CDR1 is SGHRS, CDR2 YFSETQ, per germline. This CDR3 contains 15 residues. Trimming pared 0 bases from V and 0 bases from J, leaving 9 bases between. Each donor was a healthy Caucasian individual from Russia, aged 6 to 90. The same sample was also used in a study of T cells of mothers and their children. That study reports: Sample barcodes and 2-4 random nucleotides came from the second PCR's M1S primer.

What was sequenced was blood. The receptor was derived from a boy between 10 and 17 years old in good health. The V gene is TRBV5-1, the J gene TRBJ2-5; D is uncertain. The DNA for the CDR3 is TGCGCCAGCAGCTTGGTAGGTAAGTACCAAGAGACCCAGTACTTC. Translation gives CASSLVGKYQETQYF.